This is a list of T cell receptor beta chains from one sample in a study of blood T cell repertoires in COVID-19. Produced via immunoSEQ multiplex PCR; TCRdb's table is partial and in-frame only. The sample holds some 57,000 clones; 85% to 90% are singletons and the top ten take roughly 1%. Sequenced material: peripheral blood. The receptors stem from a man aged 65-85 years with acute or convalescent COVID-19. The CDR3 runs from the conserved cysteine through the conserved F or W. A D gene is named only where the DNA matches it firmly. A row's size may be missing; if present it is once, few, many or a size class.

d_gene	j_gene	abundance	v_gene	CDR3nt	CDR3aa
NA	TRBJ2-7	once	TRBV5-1	TGCGCCAGCAGCCGGGACACCGCGGGCGAGCAGTACTTC	CASSRDTAGEQYF
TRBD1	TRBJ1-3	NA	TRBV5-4	TGTGCCACCGAGCAGGGGGCTAGTGGAAACACCATATATTTT	CATEQGASGNTIYF
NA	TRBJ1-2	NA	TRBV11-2	TGTGCCAGCAGCTTAGGCAGGCAGTTAAACTATGGCTACACCTTC	CASSLGRQLNYGYTF
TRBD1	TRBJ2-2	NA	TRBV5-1	TGCGCCAGCAGCACCCGGACAGGGACGAGTCACGGGGAGCTGTTTTTT	CASSTRTGTSHGELFF
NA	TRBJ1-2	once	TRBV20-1	TGCAGTGCTAGTGGGGGAGTCTATGGCTACACCTTC	CSASGGVYGYTF
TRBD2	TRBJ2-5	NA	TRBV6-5	TGTGCCACAAAGCGGGGGGGCCGGGAGACCCAGTACTTC	CATKRGGRETQYF
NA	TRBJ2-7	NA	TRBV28	TGTGCCATCCGGGACACCGCCTACGAGCAGTACTTC	CAIRDTAYEQYF
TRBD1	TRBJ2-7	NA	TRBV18	TGTGCCAGCTCACCAAGTGCAGGGGGCTCCTACGAGCAGTACTTC	CASSPSAGGSYEQYF
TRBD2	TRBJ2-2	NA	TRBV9	TGTGCCAGCAGCAGAGGACTAGCGGGAGGCACCGGGGAGCTGTTTTTT	CASSRGLAGGTGELFF
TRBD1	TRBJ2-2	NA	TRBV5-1	TGCGCCAGCAGCTCACCGACAGGGGTGAACGGGGAGCTGTTTTTT	CASSSPTGVNGELFF
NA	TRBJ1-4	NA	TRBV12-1	TGTGCCAACAAACAGGGGGCGCGTAATGAAAAACTGTTTTTT	CANKQGARNEKLFF
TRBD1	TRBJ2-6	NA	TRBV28	TGTGCCAGCAGTTCCGACAGGGGCACAGCTGGGGCCAACGTCCTGACTTTC	CASSSDRGTAGANVLTF
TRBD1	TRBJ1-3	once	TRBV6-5	TGTGCCAGTGAGGACAGGGGCAAGACAGGAAACACCATATATTTT	CASEDRGKTGNTIYF
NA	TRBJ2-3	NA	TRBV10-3	TGTGCCATCAGGACAGGGAGGAGCACAGATACGCAGTATTTT	CAIRTGRSTDTQYF
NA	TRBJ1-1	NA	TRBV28	TGTGCCAGCAGTTTACGCACTGAAGCTTTCTTT	CASSLRTEAFF
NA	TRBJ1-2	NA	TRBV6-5	TGTGCCAATACCCCCGGGACACCGATTAACTATGGCTACACCTTC	CANTPGTPINYGYTF
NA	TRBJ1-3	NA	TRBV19	TGTGCCACAACTACAGGGAGCTCTGGAAACACCATATATTTT	CATTTGSSGNTIYF
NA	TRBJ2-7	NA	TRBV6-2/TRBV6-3	TGTGCCAGCAGTAGGACAGTGGTGAACGAGCAGTACTTC	CASSRTVVNEQYF
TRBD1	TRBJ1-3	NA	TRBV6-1	TGTGCCAGCAGTGCCGGGACAGCCGTCTCTGGAAACACCATATATTTT	CASSAGTAVSGNTIYF
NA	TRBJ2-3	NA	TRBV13	TGTGCCAGCAGTTTAACAGGCGCTGGAGATACGCAGTATTTT	CASSLTGAGDTQYF
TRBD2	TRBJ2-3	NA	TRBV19	TGTGCCAGTAGGGGACTAGCGGAGGGCAGAGATACGCAGTATTTT	CASRGLAEGRDTQYF
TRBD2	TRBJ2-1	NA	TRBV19	TGTGCCAGTAGTATGTGGGGGACTAGCGGAAACAATGAGCAGTTCTTC	CASSMWGTSGNNEQFF
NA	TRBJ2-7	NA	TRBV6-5	TGTGCCAGCAGTATCGGGGGGCCTTCTCGCGAGCAGTACTTC	CASSIGGPSREQYF